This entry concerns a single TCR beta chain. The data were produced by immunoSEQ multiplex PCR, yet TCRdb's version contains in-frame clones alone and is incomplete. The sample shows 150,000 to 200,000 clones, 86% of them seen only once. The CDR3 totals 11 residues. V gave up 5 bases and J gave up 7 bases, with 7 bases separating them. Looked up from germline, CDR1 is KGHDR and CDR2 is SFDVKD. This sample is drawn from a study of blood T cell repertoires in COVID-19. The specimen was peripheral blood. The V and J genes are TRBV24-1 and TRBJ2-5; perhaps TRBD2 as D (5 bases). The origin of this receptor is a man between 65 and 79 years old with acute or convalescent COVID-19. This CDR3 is CATSGEGTQYF. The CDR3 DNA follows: TGTGCCACCAGTGGTGAGGGGACCCAGTACTTC.